This TCR beta chain derives from a study of blood T cell repertoires in COVID-19. The V end lost 0 bases, the J end lost 2 bases, and 8 bases lay between the germline ends. Germline CDR1 LGHNA, CDR2 YNFKEQ. CDR3 length: 15 residues. The protocol was immunoSEQ multiplex PCR, while the TCRdb copy is restricted to in-frame clones and leaves out a portion. Here the sample spans 56,000 or so clones, 65% to 90% being singletons. This sequence was found in a human donor in a cohort sampled during active COVID-19. The chain couples TRBV4-2 to TRBJ1-3, with unresolved D. Material: peripheral blood. CDR3 sequence (DNA): TGTGCCAGCAGCCAAGATTATCAGGCTGGAAACACCATATATTTT. Its protein is CASSQDYQAGNTIYF.